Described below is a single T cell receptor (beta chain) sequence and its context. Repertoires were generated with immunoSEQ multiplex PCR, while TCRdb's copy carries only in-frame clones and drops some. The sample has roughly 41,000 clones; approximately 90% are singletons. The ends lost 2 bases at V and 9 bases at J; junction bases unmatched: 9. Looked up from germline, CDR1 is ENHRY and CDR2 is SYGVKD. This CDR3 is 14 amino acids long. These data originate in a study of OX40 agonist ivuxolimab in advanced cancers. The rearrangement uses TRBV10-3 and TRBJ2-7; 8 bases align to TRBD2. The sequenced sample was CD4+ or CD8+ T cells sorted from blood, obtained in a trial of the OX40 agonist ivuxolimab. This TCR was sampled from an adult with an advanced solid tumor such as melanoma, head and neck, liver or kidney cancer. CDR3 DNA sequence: TGTGCCATCAGTGAGGCGGGGGGCTCCAGTACGCAGTACTTC. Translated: CAISEAGGSSTQYF.